This T cell receptor beta chain was documented in a study of T cell repertoires in cytomegalovirus infection. The overall study: Public TCR beta signature analysis indicated the presence of both CMV infection and matching HLA type. Broader study findings: CMV-specific HLA-C-restricted TCR beta clonotypes dominated the ex vivo response.

TCRdb re-analysed the reads in MiXCR, keeping a single row per CDR3 protein. The sample has 450,000 to 600,000 distinct CDR3 sequences; around 11% are singletons. Ten or more counts support this clonotype. The antigen is unknown. The CDR3 has 16 amino acids. Germline V CDR1 and CDR2: SGHTA, FQGNSA. The V segment lost 3 bases and the J segment 2 bases; nucleotides outside the gene matches: 10. This chain links TRBV7-2 with TRBJ2-7; 7 bases agree with TRBD2. Sequenced material: PBMCs. The TCR comes from a human donor in good health (CMV status not recorded). Some clones in this sample may be carry-over from other donors' samples. CDR3 nucleotides: TGTGCCAGCAGCTTGGGGTCGGGCGGGGGAACCTACGAGCAGTACTTC. This encodes CASSLGSGGGTYEQYF.